A selection of T cell receptor beta chains follows, all from one sample in a study of early T cells in non-severe SARS-CoV-2 infection. Each CDR3 protein gets one entry after TCRdb re-called the 5' RACE reads with MiXCR. This table has 60,000 to 75,000 distinct CDR3 sequences, roughly 11% appearing once. The sample was whole blood, taken at baseline. The receptors here all came from an adult who was a healthcare worker with PCR-confirmed SARS-CoV-2 infection or an uninfected control (not recorded which). The CDR3 runs from the conserved cysteine through the conserved F or W. Each record gives: V gene, J gene, clone size, D gene, CDR3 protein, CDR3 DNA. The D gene is left open where the match is weak. Not every row has a clone size; where given, it reads once, few, many or a size class.

>TRBV7-8|TRBJ2-5|many|-
CASSPTGQETQYF
TGTGCCAGCAGCCCGACAGGCCAAGAGACCCAGTACTTC
>TRBV27|TRBJ2-7|-|TRBD2
CASSSLAGVIYEQYF
TGTGCCAGCAGTTCTCTAGCGGGGGTCATCTACGAGCAGTACTTC
>TRBV10-3|TRBJ2-1|-|-
CAISEPLTVDTVNEQFF
TGTGCCATCAGTGAGCCCTTAACGGTTGATACCGTCAATGAGCAGTTCTTC
>TRBV2|TRBJ1-1|few|-
CASSGTAEAFF
TGTGCCAGCAGTGGGACAGCCGAAGCTTTCTTT
>TRBV6-6|TRBJ2-7|many|-
CASSPTVYEQYF
TGTGCCAGCAGCCCAACTGTCTACGAGCAGTACTTC
>TRBV5-1|TRBJ1-1|many|TRBD1
CASSRTGQGGEAFF
TGCGCCAGCAGCCGTACAGGACAGGGTGGTGAAGCTTTCTTT
>TRBV4-3|TRBJ2-1|many|-
CASSQDLAGSHQVF
TGCGCCAGCAGCCAAGATTTGGCAGGATCCCATCAGGTCTTC
>TRBV21-1|TRBJ2-3|-|-
CPHGTGNTDTQYF
TGTCCTCACGGGACAGGGAACACAGATACGCAGTATTTT
>TRBV28|TRBJ1-5|-|-
CASSLGGKVQPQHF
TGTGCCAGCAGTTTGGGGGGGAAGGTTCAGCCCCAGCATTTT
>TRBV5-5|TRBJ2-7|-|TRBD1
CASSNRDRASHEQYF
TGTGCCAGCAGCAATCGGGACAGGGCGTCGCACGAGCAGTACTTC
>TRBV18|TRBJ2-5|many|-
CASSPSGMETQYF
TGTGCCAGCTCACCATCGGGGATGGAGACCCAGTACTTC
>TRBV20-1|TRBJ1-5|few|TRBD1
CSAREGAKGNQPQHF
TGCAGTGCGAGGGAGGGGGCGAAAGGCAATCAGCCCCAGCATTTT
>TRBV11-3|TRBJ1-1|-|TRBD1
CASSSRQGTGSGTEAFF
TGTGCCAGCAGCTCTAGACAGGGGACCGGCTCGGGCACTGAAGCTTTCTTT
>TRBV10-3|TRBJ2-5|many|TRBD1
CAISESTQGEETQYF
TGTGCCATCAGTGAGTCGACCCAGGGGGAAGAGACCCAGTACTTC
>TRBV11-2|TRBJ2-5|-|TRBD1
CASSLGQGYETQYF
TGTGCCAGCAGCTTGGGACAGGGTTATGAGACCCAGTACTTC